These 3 T cell receptor beta chains came from one sample sequenced in a study of blood T cell repertoires in COVID-19. Clones were read by immunoSEQ multiplex PCR, and TCRdb kept only the in-frame ones, dropping some. This sample has under 300,000 clones, with roughly 85% found just once. The source material was peripheral blood. The receptors here all came from a man in his fifties or sixties who had recovered from COVID-19.

The V and J genes are TRBV30 and TRBJ2-1; tentative D call: TRBD2 (6 bases). CDR1 is GTSNPN, CDR2 SVGIG, per germline (reference sequence). The CDR3 has 14 residues. Trimming removed 0 bases at V and 9 bases at J, with 15 bases between. The CDR3 coding sequence is TGTGCCTGGAGTGTAGGCGGGAAGGGCGGTGAGCAGTTCTTC. It encodes CAWSVGGKGGEQFF.

DNA for the CDR3: TGTGCCAGCAGCCAGGCTACAGGGGTTGGTAATGAAAAACTGTTTTTT. Translated, it gives CASSQATGVGNEKLFF. The chain links TRBV4-2 to TRBJ1-4; TRBD1 agrees at 7 bases. This CDR3 contains 16 residues. Germline V CDR1 and CDR2: LGHNA, YNFKEQ. Losses at the gene ends were 3 bases for V and 4 bases for J; bases not matched to a gene: 8.

The chain couples TRBV7-6 to TRBJ2-7; 12 positions agree with TRBD2. J gave up 4 bases and V 4 bases, and 2 bases lay outside the gene matches. This CDR3 contains 14 residues. CDR1 is SGHVS and CDR2 is FNYEAQ in the germline V gene. CDR3 sequence reads: CASSSTSGSYEQYF. The CDR3 DNA reads as TGTGCCAGCAGCTCGACTAGCGGGAGTTACGAGCAGTACTTC. The complete variable domain, with remaining parts taken from reference TRBV7-6 and TRBJ2-7, reads GAGVSQSPRYKVTKRGQDVALRCDPISGHVSLYWYRQALGQGPEFLTYFNYEAQQDKSGLPNDRFSAERPEGSISTLTIQRTEQRDSAMYRCASSSTSGSYEQYFGPGTRLTVT.